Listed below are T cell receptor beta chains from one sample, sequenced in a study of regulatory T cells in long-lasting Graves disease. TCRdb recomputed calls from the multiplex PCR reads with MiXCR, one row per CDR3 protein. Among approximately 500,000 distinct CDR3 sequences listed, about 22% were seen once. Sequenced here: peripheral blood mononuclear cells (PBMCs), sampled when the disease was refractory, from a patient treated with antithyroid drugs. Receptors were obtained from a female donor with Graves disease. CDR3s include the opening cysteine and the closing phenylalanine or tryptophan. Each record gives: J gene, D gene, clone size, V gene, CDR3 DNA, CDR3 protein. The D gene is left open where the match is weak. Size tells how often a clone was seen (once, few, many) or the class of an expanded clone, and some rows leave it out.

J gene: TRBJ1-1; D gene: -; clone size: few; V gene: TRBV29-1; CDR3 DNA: TGCAGCGCCGACCCCAGAGATGAAGCTTTCTTT; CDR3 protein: CSADPRDEAFF
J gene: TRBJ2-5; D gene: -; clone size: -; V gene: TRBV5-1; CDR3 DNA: TGCGCCAGCAGCTTGTTCTTACAAGAGACCCAGTACTTC; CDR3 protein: CASSLFLQETQYF
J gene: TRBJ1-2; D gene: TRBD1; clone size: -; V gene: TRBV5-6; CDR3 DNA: TGTGCCAGCAGCTATGGGACAGGGAGTTATTCTGGCTACACCTTC; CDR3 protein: CASSYGTGSYSGYTF
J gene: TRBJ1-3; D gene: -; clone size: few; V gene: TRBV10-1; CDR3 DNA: TGCGCCAGCAGTGAAGTTCGGGGATTTTCTGGAAACACCATATATTTT; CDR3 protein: CASSEVRGFSGNTIYF
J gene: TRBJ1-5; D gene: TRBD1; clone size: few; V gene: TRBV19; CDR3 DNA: TGTGCCAGTAGTAGACGCGGGACAGTTAGCAATCAGCCCCAGCATTTT; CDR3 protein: CASSRRGTVSNQPQHF
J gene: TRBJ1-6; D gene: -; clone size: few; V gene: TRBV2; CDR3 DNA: TGTGCCAGCACTCCCCCGGGGGGGCCCTATAATTCACCCCTCCACTTT; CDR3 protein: CASTPPGGPYNSPLHF
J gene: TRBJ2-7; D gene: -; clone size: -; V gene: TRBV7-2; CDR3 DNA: TGTGCCAGCAGCTCACACGGGGGATCGAGCGAGCAGTACTTC; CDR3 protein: CASSSHGGSSEQYF
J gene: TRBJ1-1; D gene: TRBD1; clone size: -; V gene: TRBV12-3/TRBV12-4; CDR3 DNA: TGTGCCAGCAACAACAGGGGGAACACTGAAGCTTTCTTT; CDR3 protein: CASNNRGNTEAFF
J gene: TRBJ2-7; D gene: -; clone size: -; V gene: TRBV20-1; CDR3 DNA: TGCAGTGTTAAACCCGCGATGAAGCAGTACTTC; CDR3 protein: CSVKPAMKQYF
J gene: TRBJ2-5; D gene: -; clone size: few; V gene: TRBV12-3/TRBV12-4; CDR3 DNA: TGTGCCAGCAGTTTCGGGGCGATGGACCAGTACTTC; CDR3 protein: CASSFGAMDQYF
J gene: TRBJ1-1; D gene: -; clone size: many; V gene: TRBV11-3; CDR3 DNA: TGTGCCAGCAGCCCAGGTGGAGGACAGTACACTGAAGCTTTCTTT; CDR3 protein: CASSPGGGQYTEAFF
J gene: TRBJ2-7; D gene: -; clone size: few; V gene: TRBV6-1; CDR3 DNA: TGTGCCAGCAGGGGAGGGGACACCTCCTACGAGCAGTACTTC; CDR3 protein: CASRGGDTSYEQYF
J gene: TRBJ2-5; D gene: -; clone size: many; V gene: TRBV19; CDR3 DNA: TGTGCCAGTAGTAGCCCAAATGACAGGAAAGAGACCCAGTACTTC; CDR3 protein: CASSSPNDRKETQYF
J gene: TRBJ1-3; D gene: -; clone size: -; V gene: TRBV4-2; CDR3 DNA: TGTGCCAGCAGCCAAGATTGGGAGACAGCTTCTGGAAACACCATATATTTT; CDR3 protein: CASSQDWETASGNTIYF
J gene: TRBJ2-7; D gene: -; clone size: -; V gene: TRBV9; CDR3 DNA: TGTGCCAGCAGCGGGGGAGCGGGCGACGAGCAGTACTTC; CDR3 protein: CASSGGAGDEQYF
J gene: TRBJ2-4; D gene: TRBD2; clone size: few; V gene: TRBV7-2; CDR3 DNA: TGTGCCAGCAGCTTAGGTGGGGCTAGCGGGAGGCTAGCCAAAAACATTCAGTACTTC; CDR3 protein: CASSLGGASGRLAKNIQYF
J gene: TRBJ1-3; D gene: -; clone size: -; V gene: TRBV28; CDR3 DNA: TGTGCCAGCAGTCTCACCCAATATTCTGGAAACACCATATATTTT; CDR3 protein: CASSLTQYSGNTIYF
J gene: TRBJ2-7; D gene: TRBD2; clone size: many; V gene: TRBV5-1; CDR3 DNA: TGCGCCAGCAGCTTGGTCCTAGCGGGGACCTACGAGCAGTACTTC; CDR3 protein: CASSLVLAGTYEQYF
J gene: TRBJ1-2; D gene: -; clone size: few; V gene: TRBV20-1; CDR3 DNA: TGCAGTGCTCCCCCGTGGGGGGCGCAGGACTATGGCTACACCTTC; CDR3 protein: CSAPPWGAQDYGYTF
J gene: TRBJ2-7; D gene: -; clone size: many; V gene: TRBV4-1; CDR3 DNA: TGCGCCAGCAGCCAAGAGGTAGGCCGTTCCTACGAGCAGTACTTC; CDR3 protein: CASSQEVGRSYEQYF
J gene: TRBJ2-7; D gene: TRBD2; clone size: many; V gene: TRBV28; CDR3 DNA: TGTGCCAGCGAAGCTAGCGGGGCCTACGAGCAGTACTTC; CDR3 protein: CASEASGAYEQYF
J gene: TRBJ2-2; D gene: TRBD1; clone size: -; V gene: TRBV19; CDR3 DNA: TGTGCCAGTAGTCGGGACAGGGGTGGAACCGGGGAGCTGTTTTTT; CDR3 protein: CASSRDRGGTGELFF